The following is a TCR beta chain sequence with its context. Its antigen specificity is not known. No base quality values were provided; no much bigger clone lies one nucleotide off. This record belongs to a study of OX40 agonist ivuxolimab in advanced cancers. Study-level background: Ivuxolimab was a fully human IgG2 agonistic monoclonal antibody targeting the costimulatory receptor OX40 (CD134). Intravenous ivuxolimab was administered to patients every 2 weeks at six dose levels: 0.01, 0.1, 0.3, 1.5, 3 and 10 mg/kg. Of the roughly 52 dose-escalation patients, hepatocellular carcinoma was present in some 19, melanoma in approximately 15, renal cell carcinoma in 9 and head and neck cancer in 9. In the dose-escalation cohort, 82.7% of patients were male, and the mean age was approximately 55 years, with a range of about 20 to 79. Prior anti-PD-1, anti-PD-L1 or anti-CTLA-4 therapy was permitted, and about 40% of dose-escalation patients had received checkpoint inhibitors. Partial responses were achieved by three dose-escalation patients, of whom one had hepatocellular carcinoma and two had cutaneous melanoma. The point of sequencing TCRbeta in the periphery was to test whether ivuxolimab changed TCR sequence diversity and drove clonal T-cell expansion. The paper covers the monotherapy dose-escalation part of the phase I ivuxolimab trial, which included N = 52 patients. Here is what the overall study found, with its caveats: Clonal expansion of both CD4+ and CD8+ blood T cells was observed from baseline to week 6 at doses 0.1 to 3.0 mg/kg. The antigen specificity of the clonally expanded peripheral T cells was not determined. In the 0.1-3.0 mg/kg groups, partial responders had among the lowest normalized peripheral clonal expansion, particularly in CD8+ T cells. Low levels of normalized T-cell clonal expansion were also seen in some patients who did not respond. After ivuxolimab, CD8+ T cells had more expanded clones than CD4+ T cells on average.

Genomic DNA was extracted from sorted cells for sequencing of the TCRbeta CDR3 region. The immunoSEQ Assay was used for sequencing of TCRbeta CDR3 regions. What TCRdb holds here is the immuneACCESS table cut down to in-frame rearrangements. Part of the clones is not present; checked against another copy, under half of the missing clones reflect an unresolved V gene, and the others are unexplained. For this sample there are around 45,000 clones; 75% to 85% appear just once. Roughly 2.6% of the sample rests with the top ten. The CDR3 numbers 15 residues from cysteine through phenylalanine. The DNA shown is the 45-base CDR3, in frame from base 1. CDR1 is given as SEHNR and CDR2 as FQNEAQ, both from the germline V gene (reference sequence). The junction carries 11 bases between V and J, which are trimmed by 1 base and 4 bases respectively. Patients with a history of autoimmune disease or receiving systemic immunosuppression were excluded from the trial. Peripheral blood for TCR sequencing was collected from all dose cohorts at baseline, on cycle 4 day 1, and on cycle 7 day 1. Samples were obtained from an open-label, multicenter, first-in-human phase I dose-escalation trial of ivuxolimab. Adults with locally advanced or metastatic melanoma, renal cell carcinoma, hepatocellular carcinoma or head and neck squamous cell carcinoma were enrolled in the trial. Before TCR sequencing, CD4+ T cells and CD8+ T cells from peripheral blood were sorted into separate populations.

The clonotype comes from an adult with an advanced solid tumor such as melanoma, head and neck, liver or kidney cancer. Recombination joined TRBV7-9 with TRBJ1-5, with the D gene not confidently named. This material consisted of CD4+ or CD8+ T cells sorted from blood, taken in a trial of the OX40 agonist ivuxolimab. At the DNA level, the sequence is TGTGCCAGCAGCTTAGGACGCCCCCCGAATCAGCCCCAGCATTTT. Its product reads: CASSLGRPPNQPQHF.